This paragraph covers one T cell receptor beta chain sequence. Per the original methods: Junction-only sequences produced by ImmunoSEQ had no quality scores, so filtering differed. The assay was immunoSEQ multiplex PCR, and TCRdb's table has in-frame clones only and misses some. From that table come the V and J calls and clone size; the DNA was used to work out D and trimming. The repertoire holds fewer than 1.4 million clones, with around 78% as singletons. Per germline, CDR1 SGHTA and CDR2 FQGTGA. The V and J ends lost 5 bases and 5 bases respectively, with 13 bases between them. The CDR3 extends over 14 amino acids. These data come from a study of shared clonotypes between healthy human individuals. The overall study: CD8 memory received one plate per donor, CD8 naive two, CD4 memory three and CD4 naive three.

Input material: memory CD4+ T cells from PBMCs. Subset here: CD45RA-negative fraction. The V call is TRBV7-3, the J call TRBJ2-1; D possibly corresponds to TRBD2 (6 bases). The clonotype comes from a young man in good health. Some clones in this sample may be carry-over from other donors' samples. The CDR3 spells CASSPRDFNNEQFF. DNA of the CDR3: TGTGCCAGCAGCCCGCGGGACTTCAACAATGAGCAGTTCTTC.